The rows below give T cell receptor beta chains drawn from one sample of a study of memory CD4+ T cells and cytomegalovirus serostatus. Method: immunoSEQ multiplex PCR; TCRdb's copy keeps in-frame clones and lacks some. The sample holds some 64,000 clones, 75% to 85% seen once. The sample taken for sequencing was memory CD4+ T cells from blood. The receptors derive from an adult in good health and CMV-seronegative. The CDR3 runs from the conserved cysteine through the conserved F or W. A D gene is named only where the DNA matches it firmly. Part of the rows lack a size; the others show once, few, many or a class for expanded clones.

TGTGCCAGCAGCGCCCGCTCGGATAACTATGGCTACACCTTC | CASSARSDNYGYTF | TRBV11-2 | NA | NA | TRBJ1-2
TGTGCCAGCAGTTTATCCGGGCTTCGACGGACCAAAAACATTCAGTACTTC | CASSLSGLRRTKNIQYF | TRBV28 | few | NA | TRBJ2-4
TGTGCCAGCAGTTTAATTCCCCTCCAGGGAAGGGGTCAGCCCCAGCATTTT | CASSLIPLQGRGQPQHF | TRBV28 | NA | NA | TRBJ1-5
TGTGCCAGCCGCGGTTCCACTAATGAAAAACTGTTTTTT | CASRGSTNEKLFF | TRBV28 | NA | NA | TRBJ1-4
TGTGCCAGCAGAAGGACGGGGGGAACCGGGGAGCTGTTTTTT | CASRRTGGTGELFF | TRBV2 | NA | TRBD2 | TRBJ2-2
TGTGCCAGCAGCTACGGGACGGAGGGCTACGAGCAGTACTTC | CASSYGTEGYEQYF | TRBV11-2 | NA | NA | TRBJ2-7
TGTGCCAGCTCCCTAAACAATTATGGCTACACCTTC | CASSLNNYGYTF | TRBV28 | NA | NA | TRBJ1-2
TGTGCCAGCAGTTACGGGACAGAGTATGGCTACACCTTC | CASSYGTEYGYTF | TRBV6-6 | NA | TRBD1 | TRBJ1-2
TGCGCCAGCAGCTTGGACGACAGGGGGCGAGGCGGGGAGCTGTTTTTT | CASSLDDRGRGGELFF | TRBV5-1 | NA | TRBD1 | TRBJ2-2
TGTGCCAGCAGCTCTAGCGCCCCCCCATACACAGATACGCAGTATTTT | CASSSSAPPYTDTQYF | TRBV11-2 | NA | NA | TRBJ2-3
TGTGCCAGCAGCCGATCCCAGGGGAGTGAGCAGTTCTTC | CASSRSQGSEQFF | TRBV27 | NA | NA | TRBJ2-1
TGTGCCAGCTCACCTAATCGGGGCACAGATACGCAGTATTTT | CASSPNRGTDTQYF | TRBV18 | NA | NA | TRBJ2-3
TGCGCCAGCAGCCAAGTCGGGACCTCTGGAAACACCATATATTTT | CASSQVGTSGNTIYF | TRBV4-1 | NA | NA | TRBJ1-3
TGTGCCAGCAGCGTGGAAGCGGGGGGAGAGACCCAGTACTTC | CASSVEAGGETQYF | TRBV7-6 | NA | TRBD2 | TRBJ2-5
TGTGCCAGCAGCCTGACACCGAACACTGAAGCTTTCTTT | CASSLTPNTEAFF | TRBV7-3 | once | NA | TRBJ1-1
TGTGCCAGCAGTGTCACGACAGCCCCTAACTATGGCTACACCTTC | CASSVTTAPNYGYTF | TRBV2 | NA | NA | TRBJ1-2
TGCGCCAGCAGCTTGGAGCCTCATACAGGGAGAATTCAGTACTTC | CASSLEPHTGRIQYF | TRBV5-1 | NA | NA | TRBJ2-4
TGTGCCAGCAGCTTGGCCGGCTACAATCAGCCCCAGCATTTT | CASSLAGYNQPQHF | TRBV5-6 | NA | NA | TRBJ1-5
TGTGCCAGCTCACCACGTTCCGGACTAGCGGGAGGATTTTTAAGCGAGCAGTACTTC | CASSPRSGLAGGFLSEQYF | TRBV18 | few | TRBD2 | TRBJ2-7
TGTGCCATCAGTGAGTCTGGAGGGCTGGAGACCCAGTACTTC | CAISESGGLETQYF | TRBV10-3 | NA | NA | TRBJ2-5
TGTGCCAGCAGCTTAGATCTAAGTAGCGGGAGGGCCTACAATGAGCAGTTCTTC | CASSLDLSSGRAYNEQFF | TRBV11-2 | NA | TRBD2 | TRBJ2-1
TGTGCCAGCAGCCGGGAAGGGGGCGCAGTGGGTGAGCAGTTCTTC | CASSREGGAVGEQFF | TRBV2 | NA | TRBD1 | TRBJ2-1
TGTGCCAGCAGCATTAGTGGAAATGAGCAGTTCTTC | CASSISGNEQFF | TRBV11-3 | NA | NA | TRBJ2-1
TGTGCCATCAGCCCTGACAGCACCGGGGAGCTGTTTTTT | CAISPDSTGELFF | TRBV10-3 | few | NA | TRBJ2-2
TGTGCCAGCACAGGCTCTGGCCCAGATACGCAGTATTTT | CASTGSGPDTQYF | TRBV2 | NA | NA | TRBJ2-3
TGTGCCATCAGTGGAAGGGGTATGAACACTGAAGCTTTCTTT | CAISGRGMNTEAFF | TRBV10-3 | NA | NA | TRBJ1-1
TGTGCCAGCAGCTTGGCGAGGGGGGATAGGGGTATGCAGTATTTT | CASSLARGDRGMQYF | TRBV5-4 | NA | NA | TRBJ2-3